The clone carrying this T cell receptor (beta chain) was counted ten times or more. The data originate from a study of T cells after yellow fever vaccination. TCRdb recomputed calls from the 5' RACE reads with MiXCR, one row per CDR3 protein. The table records 95,000 to 150,000 distinct CDR3 sequences, around 7.7% of them present only once. The ends lost 2 bases at V and 4 bases at J; junction bases unmatched: 6. Germline V gene sequence: CDR1 SGHRS, CDR2 YFSETQ. The CDR3 consists of 15 residues. The chain recombines TRBV5-1 with TRBJ2-1; 7 bases map to TRBD2. The TCR comes from a young man who received the YFV17D yellow fever vaccine. The source material was CD4+ T cells sorted from PBMCs, sampled 10 to 11 days after the first yellow fever vaccination. CDR3 sequence: CASSLGGGNYNEQFF. CDR3 sequence (DNA): TGCGCCAGCAGCTTAGGCGGGGGAAATTACAATGAGCAGTTCTTC.